This TCR beta chain was captured in a study of blood T cell repertoires in COVID-19. Study overall: Acute and convalescent COVID-19 samples came from the United States, Italy and Spain. PBMCs, B-cell-depleted T cells, or T cells were the source of the cDNA or gDNA that made up the material.

There are 15 residues in the CDR3. V dropped 0 bases and J dropped 4; count of bases not matched to a gene: 5. Germline V gives CDR1 SGHRS, CDR2 YFSETQ. In the authors' workflow: Estimates of nucleated cell counts were drawn from the amplification of reference gene primers. TCRdb's table, derived via immunoSEQ multiplex PCR, lists solely in-frame clones and lacks some. Clonal size and the V and J genes are those of that table, whereas D and trimming came from the DNA. This sample carries a few hundred thousand clones, about 87% of them seen once, and the ten largest clones take under 2.5%. Recruitment covered about two dozen US areas and drew participants whose ages spanned roughly 18 to 90 years.

V is TRBV5-1 and J is TRBJ1-2; the match to TRBD1 covers 8 bases. The specimen sequenced was PBMCs or T cells enriched from blood (not recorded which). The TCR originated in a woman aged 40-49 years with acute COVID-19. This CDR3 is CASSLGQGALYGYTF. In nucleotides, the CDR3 is TGCGCCAGCAGCTTGGGGCAGGGGGCCCTCTATGGCTACACCTTC.